This record covers a single T cell receptor beta chain. This specimen comes from a study of blood T cell repertoires in COVID-19. Study information: Specimens from acute and convalescent COVID-19 originated in the United States, Italy and Spain. From T cells, B-cell-depleted T cells, or PBMCs came the material, which was cDNA or gDNA.

The CDR3 is 14 amino acids. The V end was cut by 2 bases, the J end by 3 bases, with 8 bases between. CDR1 MNHEY and CDR2 SVGAGI come from the germline V gene. Authors' processing steps: Nucleated cell number was recorded as an estimate derived from reference gene primer amplification. The assay was immunoSEQ multiplex PCR, and TCRdb's table has in-frame clones only and misses some. The V and J calls and clone size were taken over from that table, and D and trimming were inferred from the DNA. This repertoire shows about 99,000 clones, over 80% found once; its top ten account for 2%. V is TRBV6-5 and J is TRBJ1-3; no reliable D call. The clonotype comes from a man between 65 and 85 years old with active or convalescent COVID-19. The sample consisted of peripheral blood. As DNA, the CDR3 is TGTGCCAGCAGTTACAAGGGAGGTGGAAACACCATATATTTT. Translated, it gives CASSYKGGGNTIYF.